This TCR beta chain was captured by sequencing in a study of shared clonotypes between healthy human individuals. To note about this clone: Its antigen is not identified.

Produced via immunoSEQ multiplex PCR; TCRdb's table is partial and in-frame only. The sample yields hundreds of thousands of clones, roughly 95% seen once. The V and J ends lost 3 bases and 3 bases respectively, with 14 bases between them. The CDR3 totals 15 residues. CDR1 is SGDLS and CDR2 is YYNGEE in the germline V gene. Study-level results: Clonotypes that were shared across a handful of donors made up around 5.5% of naive CD4 clonotypes. Clonotype sharing among donors was thought likely to change with sequencing depth. What limited the represented genetic and exposure-history diversity was the small number of donors.

CD45RO-negative CD8 cells positively selected for CCR7 made up the naive population, which excluded terminally differentiated effector memory CD45RA+ cells. The specimen was naive CD8+ T cells sorted from blood. The receptor's source is a woman in her twenties or thirties in good health. V usage is TRBV9 and J usage is TRBJ2-3; possibly TRBD2 for D (6 bases). The CDR3 bases are TGTGCCAGCAGCGCCTCCGGGAGATGGACAGATACGCAGTATTTT. It encodes CASSASGRWTDTQYF.